The 27 T cell receptor beta chains below all came from one sample that was sequenced in a study of blood T cell repertoires in COVID-19 (dated by TCRdb to 2020 to 2021). Library preparation employed the immunoSEQ multiplex PCR assay. The source is immuneACCESS, and TCRdb retained only in-frame sequences with V and J called. Part of the clones is not carried over; for the studies checked, unresolved V genes explain less than half of this, and the remainder is unexplained. Across this sample there are 70,000 to 85,000 clones, with about 88% seen only once. Clones ranked in the top ten supply about 2.7% of the sample. The sequenced sample consisted of peripheral blood. These receptors all come from a man aged 65 to 85 with active or convalescent COVID-19.

The chain uses TRBV15 and TRBJ2-3, with 7 nucleotides matching TRBD2. CDR3 length: 15 amino acids. Germline loops: CDR1 LNHNV, CDR2 YYDKDF (reference sequence). The ends lost 1 base at V and 1 base at J; junction bases unmatched: 2. DNA of the CDR3: TGTGCCACCAGCAGAGGCAGCGGGGGCACAGATACGCAGTATTTT. Amino acids: CATSRGSGGTDTQYF.

The chain joins TRBV18 to TRBJ1-2; D may be TRBD1 (6 bases). Per germline, CDR1 KGHSH and CDR2 LQKENI. This CDR3 is 14 amino acids long. Trimming shortened V by 2 bases and J by 7 bases, and 14 bases separated the two germline ends. The CDR3 DNA reads TGTGCCAGCTCACCATCGGACGGACAGCGTGGCTACACCTTC. Translating gives CASSPSDGQRGYTF.

The rearrangement links TRBV19 to TRBJ2-1; tentatively, D is TRBD2 (6 bases). CDR3 length: 14 residues. V gave up 7 bases and J gave up 4 bases, with 14 bases separating them. Germline CDR1 reads LNHDA; CDR2 reads SQIVND (reference sequence). The CDR3 protein is CASTQVGGYNEQFF. The CDR3 DNA reads as TGTGCCAGTACCCAAGTGGGGGGTTACAATGAGCAGTTCTTC.

The chain uses TRBV11-2 and TRBJ1-5, with D possibly being TRBD1 (6 bases). V lost 4 bases and J 2 bases, leaving 15 bases between the germline ends. CDR3 length equals 16 residues. Germline V gives CDR1 SGHAT, CDR2 FQNNGV. CDR3 coding DNA: TGTGCCAGCAGCTCGTCCCAGGGGTTTGGCAATCAGCCCCAGCATTTT. Translation: CASSSSQGFGNQPQHF.

The chain employs TRBV10-1 and TRBJ2-1; 14 nucleotides agree with TRBD2. V lost 2 bases to trimming and J lost 7 bases; unmatched junction nucleotides: 4. The germline gives CDR1 WNHNN, CDR2 SYGVQD (reference sequence). This CDR3 is 16 amino acids long. The CDR3 here is CASSEGLAGGQNEQFF. The CDR3 nucleotides read TGCGCCAGCAGTGAGGGACTAGCGGGAGGTCAAAATGAGCAGTTCTTC.

V and J are TRBV19 and TRBJ2-5, with TRBD1 as a possible D gene (6 bases). The germline gives CDR1 LNHDA, CDR2 SQIVND (reference sequence). Trimming left V 2 bases short and J 4 bases short, with 23 bases between. The CDR3 sequence is 18 residues long. The CDR3 here is CASSITPPLTGTRETQYF. In nucleotides, the CDR3 is TGTGCCAGTAGTATAACCCCTCCCCTTACCGGGACACGAGAGACCCAGTACTTC.

The chain is built from TRBV6-4 and TRBJ2-2; 9 bases align to TRBD1. Germline V CDR1 and CDR2: MRHNA, SNTAGT. The CDR3 is 13 residues long. Trimming cost V 6 bases and J 4 bases; bases outside gene matches: 0. The CDR3 region has the DNA TGTGCCAGCAGGACAGGGGGCACCGGGGAGCTGTTTTTT. Protein product: CASRTGGTGELFF.

The V and J genes are TRBV18 and TRBJ2-3, with 7 positions matching TRBD1. Trimming took 0 bases from V and 2 from J; bases not matched to a gene: 2. Germline CDR1 reads KGHSH; CDR2 reads LQKENI. CDR3 length equals 15 residues. DNA for the CDR3: TGTGCCAGCTCACCACCCGACAGGGTCACAGATACGCAGTATTTT. Its protein product is CASSPPDRVTDTQYF.

The CDR3 region is CASSTTGLSEQYF. As DNA, the CDR3 is TGTGCCAGTAGTACTACAGGGTTAAGCGAGCAGTACTTC. The chain recombines TRBV19 with TRBJ2-7; TRBD1 might be the D (6 bases). The length of the CDR3 is 13 residues. CDR1 and CDR2 (germline): LNHDA, SQIVND (reference sequence). V was shortened by 4 bases and J by 6 bases, with 13 bases between the two germline ends.

This chain joins TRBV7-3 and TRBJ1-6; D perhaps matches TRBD1 (6 bases). From germline, CDR1 is SGHTA and CDR2 FQGTGA. The CDR3 extends over 15 amino acids. The V end lost 5 bases, the J end lost 7 bases, and 15 bases lay between the germline ends. This chain's CDR3 is CASSPSGQANSPLHF. The DNA for the CDR3 is TGTGCCAGCAGCCCCTCGGGACAAGCGAATTCACCCCTCCACTTT.

The rearrangement links TRBV19 to TRBJ1-1, with D possibly matching TRBD1 (5 bases). The CDR3 totals 14 residues. V lost 1 base, J lost 1 base, and 7 bases lay in between. Germline CDR1 and CDR2: LNHDA and SQIVND (reference sequence). This CDR3 is CASSIVQGNTEAFF. The CDR3 DNA reads TGTGCCAGTAGTATAGTTCAGGGGAACACTGAAGCTTTCTTT.

The CDR3 DNA reads as TGCGCCAGCAGCTGGACAGGGCCTTCCTACGAGCAGTACTTC. It yields the protein CASSWTGPSYEQYF. This chain uses TRBV5-1 with TRBJ2-7; 8 nucleotides agree with TRBD1. Trimming at V came to 3 bases and at J to 1 base, leaving 3 bases not matched to a gene. CDR1 is SGHRS and CDR2 is YFSETQ in the germline V gene. CDR3 size: 14 residues.

V is TRBV19 and J is TRBJ1-2; D might be TRBD1 (6 bases). V was cut by 5 bases and J by 5 bases, with 24 bases left in between. The CDR3 loop spans 17 amino acids. CDR1 and CDR2 (germline): LNHDA, SQIVND (reference sequence). DNA for the CDR3: TGTGCCAGTAGTTACGGGACACCCGGGTTATCGTATTATGGCTACACCTTC. Protein sequence: CASSYGTPGLSYYGYTF.

This rearrangement joins TRBV9 to TRBJ1-5, with TRBD1 matching 7 bases. V was pared by 3 bases and J by 4 bases, with 4 bases of the junction left unmatched. The CDR3 length is 14 residues. The germline gives CDR1 SGDLS, CDR2 YYNGEE. The CDR3 sequence is CASSAGQFNQPQHF. The DNA for the CDR3 is TGTGCCAGCAGCGCGGGACAGTTTAATCAGCCCCAGCATTTT.

V and J are TRBV14 and TRBJ1-2; perhaps TRBD1 as D (5 bases). Germline lookup yields CDR1 SGHDN and CDR2 FVKESK. This CDR3 contains 12 residues. V shed 4 bases and J shed 5 bases, with 8 bases lying between them. CDR3 nucleotides: TGTGCCAGCAGCCCGGGGGGTTATGGCTACACCTTC. It is translated as CASSPGGYGYTF.

This chain joins TRBV4-1 and TRBJ1-3; D call uncertain. The germline V gene has CDR1 MGHRA and CDR2 YSYEKL. The CDR3 is 16 residues long. V lost 0 bases and J lost 4, with 13 bases in between. DNA of the CDR3: TGCGCCAGCAGCCAAGAGGCCAGGTCCTACGGAAACACCATATATTTT. Translated, it gives CASSQEARSYGNTIYF.

This clone has a single count. This sequence joins TRBV5-1 and TRBJ2-1, with 13 bases fitting TRBD2. In germline, CDR1 is SGHRS, CDR2 YFSETQ. The CDR3 loop spans 17 amino acids. The J segment lost 8 bases and the V segment lost 0 bases, leaving 8 bases of the junction unmatched. Here the CDR3 reads CASSLGGLAGDGDEQFF. CDR3 bases: TGCGCCAGCAGCTTGGGTGGACTAGCGGGAGATGGGGATGAGCAGTTCTTC.

The chain recombines TRBV19 with TRBJ1-2, with 9 bases identical to TRBD1. Germline V CDR1 and CDR2: LNHDA, SQIVND (reference sequence). The CDR3 extends over 14 amino acids. V was clipped by 1 base and J by 8 bases; unmatched bases: 5. The CDR3 bases are TGTGCCAGTAGTATAGGCGGGACAGGGTTCGGCTACACCTTC. Protein: CASSIGGTGFGYTF. Full variable domain (remainder filled in from reference TRBV19 and TRBJ1-2): DGGITQSPKYLFRKEGQNVTLSCEQNLNHDAMYWYRQDPGQGLRLIYYSQIVNDFQKGDIAEGYSVSREKKESFPLTVTSAQKNPTAFYLCASSIGGTGFGYTFGSGTRLTVV.

The chain has TRBV19 and TRBJ2-1; 9 bases are shared with TRBD2. V trimming: 4 bases; J trimming: 7 bases; junction bases outside the gene matches: 11. Germline assignment: CDR1 LNHDA and CDR2 SQIVND (reference sequence). This CDR3 spans 16 amino acids. The CDR3 sequence: CASSRAGGPMLNEQFF. In DNA, the CDR3 is TGTGCCAGTAGTAGGGCGGGGGGGCCTATGCTAAATGAGCAGTTCTTC. Variable domain in full (rest from reference TRBV19 and TRBJ2-1): DGGITQSPKYLFRKEGQNVTLSCEQNLNHDAMYWYRQDPGQGLRLIYYSQIVNDFQKGDIAEGYSVSREKKESFPLTVTSAQKNPTAFYLCASSRAGGPMLNEQFFGPGTRLTVL.

The V and J genes are TRBV30 and TRBJ1-2; 8 bases are shared with TRBD1. The V gene end was trimmed by 4 bases and the J gene end by 3 bases; junction bases not matched to a gene: 1. The CDR3 covers 12 residues. The V gene's germline CDR1 is GTSNPN and CDR2 SVGIG (reference sequence). The CDR3: CAWTGGHYGYTF. In DNA, the CDR3 is TGTGCCTGGACAGGGGGCCACTATGGCTACACCTTC. Variable domain in full (rest from reference TRBV30 and TRBJ1-2): SQTIHQWPATLVQPVGSPLSLECTVEGTSNPNLYWYRQAAGRGLQLLFYSVGIGQISSEVPQNLSASRPQDRQFILSSKKLLLSDSGFYLCAWTGGHYGYTFGSGTRLTVV.

The rearrangement links TRBV4-1 to TRBJ2-2; TRBD2 aligns across 10 bases. The CDR3 runs 16 residues. In germline, CDR1 is MGHRA, CDR2 YSYEKL. With V trimmed by 0 bases and J by 7 bases, 5 bases remained unmatched. CDR3 protein: CASSQESGRVSGELFF. The CDR3, as DNA: TGCGCCAGCAGCCAAGAAAGCGGGAGGGTTAGCGGGGAGCTGTTTTTT.

The chain joins TRBV3-1 (or the pseudogene TRBV3-2) to TRBJ2-2; 14 bases align to TRBD2. Germline values: CDR1 LGHDT, CDR2 YNNKEL (reference sequence). V shed 3 bases, J shed 4 bases, and the junction held 4 bases outside the gene matches. This CDR3 region has 17 residues. CDR3 sequence: CASSQPTSGGGTGELFF. DNA for the CDR3: TGTGCCAGCAGCCAGCCGACTAGCGGGGGGGGCACCGGGGAGCTGTTTTTT.

The DNA of the CDR3 is TGTGCCAGCAGTTATGGAGGCCCGGGACAGGTCACCTACGAGCAGTACTTC. It encodes CASSYGGPGQVTYEQYF. The rearrangement uses TRBV28 and TRBJ2-7, with 8 bases that match TRBD1. The trim removed 4 bases at V and 2 bases at J, leaving 13 bases unmatched. This CDR3 region has 17 residues. Germline V gives CDR1 MDHEN, CDR2 SYDVKM. The whole variable domain, remainder taken from reference TRBV28 and TRBJ2-7, is DVKVTQSSRYLVKRTGEKVFLECVQDMDHENMFWYRQDPGLGLRLIYFSYDVKMKEKGDIPEGYSVSREKKERFSLILESASTNQTSMYLCASSYGGPGQVTYEQYFGPGTRLTVT.

The J gene is TRBJ2-5, the V gene TRBV10-3; tentatively, D is TRBD2 (5 bases). This CDR3 is built from 14 residues. Germline V gives CDR1 ENHRY, CDR2 SYGVKD. The ends were cut back, 3 bases at V and 5 bases at J, with 13 bases in the middle. The CDR3 loop reads CAISDPGFGETQYF. The CDR3 DNA reads TGTGCCATCAGTGACCCGGGGTTCGGGGAGACCCAGTACTTC.

V usage is TRBV11-1 and J usage is TRBJ2-4; 10 nucleotides line up with TRBD1. Trimming took 5 bases from V and 7 from J; bases not matched to a gene: 11. The length of the CDR3 is 16 residues. Germline V gene lookup returns CDR1 SGHAT and CDR2 FQDESV (reference sequence). The CDR3 coding sequence is TGTGCCAGCAGCATACCCCGGACAGGGGGGCGGAACATTCAGTACTTC. Amino acid sequence: CASSIPRTGGRNIQYF.

The rearrangement joins TRBV28 to TRBJ2-1; D uncertain. This CDR3 comprises 15 residues. V was trimmed by 1 base and J by 6 bases, leaving 13 bases between them. The V gene's germline CDR1 is MDHEN and CDR2 SYDVKM. The CDR3 DNA sequence: TGTGCCAGCAGTTTATCCCTTCTCGTCTTCAATGAGCAGTTCTTC. This codes for CASSLSLLVFNEQFF.

The chain employs TRBV29-1 and TRBJ2-1; no clear D. The CDR3 has 12 amino acids. V was clipped by 8 bases and J by 1 base, with 9 bases between them. Germline V gives CDR1 SQVTM, CDR2 ANQGSEA. The CDR3 DNA follows: TGCAGCTCCAAAGCGTCCTACAATGAGCAGTTCTTC. As protein: CSSKASYNEQFF.